Each of the 14 T cell receptor beta chains below was sequenced from the same sample in a study of shared clonotypes between healthy human individuals. Sequenced by immunoSEQ multiplex PCR; TCRdb stores in-frame clones only, minus some. Of over 2 million clones listed, approximately 95% were seen once; the top ten hold more than 0.1%. Material: naive CD4+ T cells sorted from blood. Stated subset: CD45RA+ positively selected. The source of these receptors is a young man in good health.

The rearrangement uses TRBV13 and TRBJ2-7; D unresolved. Trimming took 1 base from V and 2 from J, leaving 9 bases between them. Germline CDR1 is PRHDT and CDR2 is FYEKMQ (reference sequence). The CDR3 totals 14 residues. CDR3 sequence reads: CASSLVPDPYEQYF. CDR3 nucleotide sequence: TGTGCCAGCAGCTTAGTGCCCGACCCCTACGAGCAGTACTTC.

The gene calls are TRBV29-1 and TRBJ1-5, with D unresolved. This CDR3 has 12 residues. The germline V gene encodes CDR1 SQVTM and CDR2 ANQGSEA. The DNA for the CDR3 is TGCGCTGCGGGGTCCCTGAATCAGCCCCAGCATTTT. Residues: CAAGSLNQPQHF.

The chain carries TRBV18 and TRBJ1-4; D unclear. With 1 base removed from V and 6 bases from J, the gap between germline ends came to 6 bases. The germline V gene has CDR1 KGHSH and CDR2 LQKENI. The CDR3 has 13 residues. This chain's CDR3 is CASSPRVYEKLFF. The DNA of the CDR3 is TGTGCCAGCTCACCACGGGTCTATGAAAAACTGTTTTTT.

This sequence joins TRBV10-1 and TRBJ1-6; TRBD1 might be the D (6 bases). Germline V gives CDR1 WNHNN, CDR2 SYGVQD (reference sequence). The CDR3 is 17 amino acids. Trimming shortened V by 0 bases and J by 3 bases, and 12 bases separated the two germline ends. For the CDR3, the DNA is TGCGCCAGCAGTGAGTCGACGGGGGGCCGCTATAATTCACCCCTCCACTTT. Amino acids: CASSESTGGRYNSPLHF.

The chain uses TRBV30 and TRBJ2-5, with TRBD1 matching over 9 bases. Germline V lookup: CDR1 GTSNPN, CDR2 SVGIG (reference sequence). The CDR3 extends over 16 amino acids. V lost 0 bases and J lost 4; bases outside the gene matches: 9. DNA for the CDR3: TGTGCCTGGAGTGTAACGGGGACAGGGAAAGTAGAGACCCAGTACTTC. As protein: CAWSVTGTGKVETQYF.

The chain carries TRBV30 and TRBJ1-6; a possible D gene is TRBD1 (6 bases). The V gene lost 5 bases and the J gene lost 10 bases, with 12 bases spanning the gap. The CDR3 contains 12 residues. Germline V lookup: CDR1 GTSNPN, CDR2 SVGIG (reference sequence). CDR3 amino acids: CAWQGSGSPLHF. CDR3 DNA sequence: TGTGCCTGGCAGGGGTCGGGATCACCCCTCCACTTT.

The rearrangement links TRBV19 to TRBJ1-1; no firm D call. The CDR3 consists of 13 residues. Deletions cut 6 bases from V and 1 base from J, with 9 bases between. CDR1 is LNHDA and CDR2 is SQIVND in the germline V gene (reference sequence). In DNA, the CDR3 is TGTGCCAGTAGAAGGGTTAGGAACACTGAAGCTTTCTTT. This encodes CASRRVRNTEAFF.

The chain couples TRBV27 to TRBJ2-7, with 10 bases lining up with TRBD1. The length of the CDR3 is 15 residues. The germline gives CDR1 MNHEY, CDR2 SMNVEV (reference sequence). The junction had 12 bases not matched to a gene; V was cut back by 6 bases and J by 7 bases. The CDR3 bases are TGTGCCAGCAGCTTTAGTAGACAGGGGGCGGGAGAGCAGTACTTC. As protein: CASSFSRQGAGEQYF.

V usage is TRBV5-4 and J usage is TRBJ1-2, with 7 bases identical to TRBD1. J was trimmed by 4 bases and V by 4 bases; bases with no gene match: 10. Germline assignment: CDR1 SGHNT and CDR2 YYREEE (reference sequence). This CDR3 region has 15 residues. The CDR3 DNA reads TGTGCCAGCAGCAAGCCGGGACAGCAATTCTATGGCTACACCTTC. Translated, it gives CASSKPGQQFYGYTF.

V and J are TRBV6-5 and TRBJ2-1; 10 nucleotides match TRBD2. Looked up from germline, CDR1 is MNHEY and CDR2 is SVGAGI. V dropped 0 bases and J dropped 8; count of bases not matched to a gene: 7. The CDR3 runs to 16 residues. CDR3 loop: CASSYSASGRFDEQFF. Written as DNA, the CDR3 is TGTGCCAGCAGTTACTCGGCTAGCGGGAGATTCGATGAGCAGTTCTTC.

The rearrangement joins TRBV5-1 to TRBJ2-2; 9 nucleotides match TRBD1. The V gene end was trimmed by 3 bases and the J gene end by 4 bases; junction bases not matched to a gene: 7. CDR1 and CDR2 from the germline V gene are SGHRS and YFSETQ. This CDR3 has 16 amino acids. DNA for the CDR3: TGCGCCAGCAGCTCTGGTGGGACAGGGAGCACCGGGGAGCTGTTTTTT. Translating it yields CASSSGGTGSTGELFF.

V gene TRBV5-1 combines with J gene TRBJ1-5, with D tentatively TRBD1 (6 bases). Between the trimmed V and J ends, which lost 0 bases and 9 bases, there was a span of 7 bases. Germline values: CDR1 SGHRS, CDR2 YFSETQ. The CDR3 is 12 amino acids. The CDR3 sequence is CASSLEGGPQHF. DNA for the CDR3: TGCGCCAGCAGCTTGGAAGGGGGGCCCCAGCATTTT.

The V call is TRBV10-3, the J call TRBJ1-4, with D uncertain. Germline CDR1 is ENHRY and CDR2 is SYGVKD. Trimming took 3 bases from V and 5 from J, leaving 10 bases between them. The CDR3 extends over 14 amino acids. CDR3 sequence (DNA): TGTGCCATCAGTGATGGTCTTTGGAATGAAAAACTGTTTTTT. This encodes CAISDGLWNEKLFF.

The chain uses TRBV9 and TRBJ1-1; D perhaps matches TRBD1 (6 bases). Germline values: CDR1 SGDLS, CDR2 YYNGEE. This CDR3 spans 15 amino acids. V was pared by 5 bases and J by 4 bases, with 18 bases between. The CDR3 region has the DNA TGTGCCAGCAGTTCCGGGGGGCGCTTGGGCACTGAAGCTTTCTTT. This codes for CASSSGGRLGTEAFF.